The 24 T cell receptor beta chains given below trace back to one sample, sequenced in a study of T cell responses to AZD1222 COVID-19 vaccine. Libraries were prepared by immunoSEQ multiplex PCR; TCRdb keeps only in-frame clonotypes and omits some of them. The sample lists around 99,000 clones, 89% seen once, with approximately 7% in the top ten. This specimen consisted of peripheral blood, obtained on day 0 of AZD1222 vaccination. The source is an adult in good health.

The chain joins TRBV5-8 to TRBJ1-5; tentatively, D is TRBD1 (5 bases). The CDR3 is 14 residues long. Trimming removed 4 bases from V and 5 bases from J, with 13 bases in between. Germline assignment: CDR1 SGHTS and CDR2 YDEGEE. CDR3 region: CASSLIRTHQPQHF. The DNA for the CDR3 is TGTGCCAGCAGCCTTATTCGGACACATCAGCCCCAGCATTTT.

J is TRBJ1-6 and V is TRBV28, with D tentatively TRBD1 (6 bases). The CDR3 contains 17 residues. Trimming pared 4 bases from V and 0 bases from J, leaving 13 bases between. Looked up from germline, CDR1 is MDHEN and CDR2 is SYDVKM. The CDR3 loop is CASSYSLRGSYNSPLHF. CDR3 DNA sequence: TGTGCCAGCAGTTATTCCCTCAGGGGCTCCTATAATTCACCCCTCCACTTT.

The chain combines TRBV7-8 with TRBJ2-5; D not resolved. V was pared by 0 bases and J by 0 bases, with 2 bases between. CDR1 and CDR2 (germline): SGHVS, FQNEAQ. The CDR3 spans 13 residues. The CDR3 loop is CASSLAYQETQYF. Written as DNA, the CDR3 is TGTGCCAGCAGCTTAGCGTACCAAGAGACCCAGTACTTC.

The chain has TRBV7-2 and TRBJ2-5; 7 nucleotides agree with TRBD2. This CDR3 comprises 14 residues. CDR1 is SGHTA, CDR2 FQGNSA, per germline. The V and J ends lost 5 bases and 4 bases, in that order; junction bases with no gene match: 7. This CDR3 is CASSQTRLAETQYF. CDR3 DNA: TGTGCCAGCAGCCAAACCCGACTAGCAGAGACCCAGTACTTC.

The J gene is TRBJ2-1, the V gene TRBV11-2; tentatively, D is TRBD2 (6 bases). The V gene's germline CDR1 is SGHAT and CDR2 FQNNGV. V lost 4 bases to trimming and J lost 1 base, with 11 bases between them. The length of the CDR3 is 15 residues. CDR3: CASSSETSSYNEQFF. The DNA for the CDR3 is TGTGCCAGCAGCTCAGAGACTAGTTCCTACAATGAGCAGTTCTTC.

The gene calls are TRBV24-1 and TRBJ2-7, with 7 positions matching TRBD1. The V segment lost 4 bases and the J segment 3 bases; nucleotides outside the gene matches: 2. Germline loops: CDR1 KGHDR, CDR2 SFDVKD. The CDR3 contains 13 residues. The CDR3 sequence is CATSESGGYEQYF. The CDR3 coding sequence is TGTGCCACCAGTGAGTCAGGGGGCTACGAGCAGTACTTC.

The rearrangement joins TRBV7-6 to TRBJ1-4, with D unresolved. Germline-derived CDR1 and CDR2 are SGHVS and FNYEAQ. The V and J ends lost 1 base and 0 bases respectively, with 6 bases between them. The CDR3 totals 15 residues. The DNA for the CDR3 is TGTGCCAGCAGCTTAGGGGGAACAACTAATGAAAAACTGTTTTTT. Residues: CASSLGGTTNEKLFF.

This chain uses TRBV7-2 with TRBJ2-3, with D possibly matching TRBD2 (6 bases). This CDR3 is 15 amino acids long. Germline CDR1 is SGHTA and CDR2 is FQGNSA. V dropped 5 bases and J dropped 4 bases, with 16 bases sitting between them. Here the CDR3 reads CASSVSRDLADTQYF. As DNA, the CDR3 is TGTGCCAGCAGCGTGTCCCGGGACTTGGCAGATACGCAGTATTTT.

J is TRBJ2-5 and V is TRBV27; 7 nucleotides line up with TRBD1. The CDR3 has 15 residues. CDR1 is MNHEY, CDR2 SMNVEV, per germline (reference sequence). Trimming cost V 5 bases and J 5 bases; bases outside gene matches: 11. The CDR3 loop is CASSRTTGTRETQYF. In DNA, the CDR3 is TGTGCCAGCAGTCGCACGACAGGGACGAGGGAGACCCAGTACTTC.

This clone was seen once. The chain links TRBV7-9 to TRBJ1-5; D gene uncertain. CDR3 size: 15 residues. CDR1 is SEHNR, CDR2 FQNEAQ, per germline (reference sequence). Trimming shortened V by 0 bases and J by 5 bases, and 11 bases separated the two germline ends. The DNA for the CDR3 is TGTGCCAGCAGCTTAGCATCGGGCAGTTATCAGCCCCAGCATTTT. Its translation: CASSLASGSYQPQHF.

This chain links TRBV24-1 with TRBJ2-3; 8 bases align to TRBD1. V shed 4 bases and J 8 bases; nucleotides not matched to a gene: 7. CDR3 length: 14 amino acids. Germline V gene lookup returns CDR1 KGHDR and CDR2 SFDVKD. The CDR3: CATSDATGVGTQYF. For the CDR3, the DNA is TGTGCCACCAGTGACGCGACAGGGGTCGGTACGCAGTATTTT.

J is TRBJ2-7 and V is TRBV19; no clear D. Trimming stripped 8 bases from V and 0 bases from J, with 14 bases between. Germline-derived CDR1 and CDR2 are LNHDA and SQIVND (reference sequence). The CDR3 has 14 residues. CDR3 amino acids: CASARDLSSYEQYF. The CDR3, as DNA: TGTGCCAGTGCTAGAGACCTATCCTCCTACGAGCAGTACTTC.

V is TRBV7-8 and J is TRBJ2-7; D is unclear. Germline loops: CDR1 SGHVS, CDR2 FQNEAQ. Between the trimmed V and J ends, which lost 8 bases and 0 bases, there was a span of 14 bases. This CDR3 has 14 residues. The CDR3 DNA sequence: TGTGCCAGCCAACACAATCCGAGCTCCTACGAGCAGTACTTC. Its translation: CASQHNPSSYEQYF.

The CDR3 is CASSLREGDEQFF. The CDR3 DNA is TGTGCCAGCAGCTTACGTGAGGGGGATGAGCAGTTCTTC. The chain employs TRBV11-3 and TRBJ2-1; tentative D call: TRBD1 (6 bases). Trimming pared 2 bases from V and 8 bases from J, leaving 10 bases between. Germline values: CDR1 SGHNT, CDR2 YENEEA. The CDR3 is made up of 13 amino acids.

The genes are TRBV5-4 and TRBJ1-1; 8 bases agree with TRBD1. CDR1 SGHNT and CDR2 YYREEE come from the germline V gene (reference sequence). The CDR3 contains 15 residues. The ends lost 3 bases at V and 0 bases at J; junction bases unmatched: 4. CDR3 in DNA: TGTGCCAGCAGCTCGAGGACAGGGATGAACACTGAAGCTTTCTTT. Translating it yields CASSSRTGMNTEAFF.

The count of this clone is one. The J gene is TRBJ2-6, the V gene TRBV1; the table's D call, TRBD2, was not checked against the DNA. TRBV1 is tagged as a pseudogene. The CDR3 has 13 residues. CDR3 sequence: CTSRPGRANVLTF. The CDR3 nucleotides are TGCACCAGCAGACCCGGTCGGGCCAACGTCCTGACTTTC.

The chain employs TRBV5-6 and TRBJ1-1; D unclear. Trimming stripped 4 bases from V and 1 base from J, with 11 bases between. Germline CDR1 SGHDT, CDR2 YYEEEE. The CDR3 runs 14 residues. The CDR3 loop reads CASSAIQSNTEAFF. The CDR3 DNA follows: TGTGCCAGCAGCGCTATACAGTCGAACACTGAAGCTTTCTTT.

The chain has TRBV28 and TRBJ1-3; D gene unclear. CDR1 and CDR2 from the germline V gene are MDHEN and SYDVKM. V lost 1 base to trimming and J lost 0 bases, with 4 bases between them. This CDR3 has 14 residues. In nucleotides, the CDR3 is TGTGCCAGCAGTTTATCAGACTCTGGAAACACCATATATTTT. Its protein product is CASSLSDSGNTIYF.

V is TRBV10-3 and J is TRBJ2-7; 10 bases align to TRBD2. The V and J ends lost 5 bases and 1 base, in that order; junction bases with no gene match: 2. The CDR3 covers 14 residues. Germline CDR1 ENHRY, CDR2 SYGVKD. The CDR3 is CAISLAGGSYEQYF. The CDR3, as DNA: TGTGCCATCAGTTTAGCGGGAGGTTCCTACGAGCAGTACTTC.

This chain links TRBV9 with TRBJ2-3; D uncertain. The CDR3 has 13 residues. Germline CDR1 and CDR2: SGDLS and YYNGEE. V was clipped by 2 bases and J by 5 bases, with 9 bases between them. Here the CDR3 DNA reads TGTGCCAGCAGCGTTCTGCCCGGAGATACGCAGTATTTT. Translation: CASSVLPGDTQYF.

This chain uses TRBV5-1 with TRBJ2-7; the D gene is possibly TRBD1 (5 bases). Trimming left V 1 base short and J 2 bases short, with 13 bases between. CDR3 length: 15 residues. Looked up from germline, CDR1 is SGHRS and CDR2 is YFSETQ. CDR3 loop: CASSLMGQGAYEQYF. The CDR3 DNA reads TGCGCCAGCAGCTTGATGGGGCAGGGCGCCTACGAGCAGTACTTC.

The V gene is TRBV2, the J gene TRBJ2-7; the D call may be TRBD1 or TRBD2 (5 bases each). Germline assignment: CDR1 SNHLY and CDR2 FYNNEI. The V end lost 10 bases, the J end lost 4 bases, and 14 bases lay between the germline ends. CDR3 size: 12 residues. The DNA for the CDR3 is TGTGCCACGCGGTCCGAGGGGTACGAGCAGTACTTC. Translating gives CATRSEGYEQYF.

This chain links TRBV29-1 with TRBJ1-5; 7 bases match TRBD1. Trimming removed 4 bases from V and 6 bases from J; junction bases left unmatched: 9. Germline CDR1 and CDR2: SQVTM and ANQGSEA. This CDR3 has 14 residues. The chain's CDR3 is CSVVTGSGGQPQHF. The CDR3 DNA follows: TGCAGCGTTGTGACAGGGTCAGGCGGTCAGCCCCAGCATTTT.

This chain connects TRBV6-2 or TRBV6-3 to TRBJ2-3, with D maybe TRBD2 (6 bases). CDR3 size: 14 residues. From germline, CDR1 is MNHEY and CDR2 SVGEGT. Deletions cut 4 bases from V and 6 bases from J, with 14 bases between. The CDR3 sequence is CASSWRDPRDTQYF. The CDR3 DNA sequence: TGTGCCAGCAGTTGGCGGGACCCGAGGGATACGCAGTATTTT.